This record concerns one T cell receptor beta chain sequence. The age range of participants was 18 to 89 years, with residence in fewer than 25 US areas. Participant reports of clinical history set cohort assignment. The data belong to a study of blood T cell repertoires in COVID-19. In the study overall: Acute and convalescent COVID-19 samples came from the United States, Italy and Spain.

Method: immunoSEQ multiplex PCR; TCRdb's copy keeps in-frame clones and lacks some. This table has around 290,000 clones, roughly 90% appearing once. This CDR3 is 15 amino acids long. V trimming: 5 bases; J trimming: 6 bases; junction bases outside the gene matches: 10. CDR1 is SGHAT, CDR2 FQNNGV, per germline. The sequenced sample consisted of PBMCs or T cells enriched from blood (not recorded which). The chain is built from TRBV11-2 and TRBJ1-1; 9 nucleotides line up with TRBD1. This TCR was sampled from a woman aged 40 to 50 who had recovered from COVID-19. The CDR3: CASSPSQGALAEAFF. DNA for the CDR3: TGTGCCAGCAGCCCATCACAGGGGGCATTGGCTGAAGCTTTCTTT.